These 27 T cell receptor beta chains originate from one sample sequenced in a study of shared clonotypes between healthy human individuals. Sequencing was performed with immunoSEQ multiplex PCR; in TCRdb, only in-frame clones are kept and a portion is missing. The data contain 2.3 million or so clones, over 85% of them singletons. Material: naive CD4+ T cells from PBMCs. The subset denotes: CD45RA+ positively selected. All receptors come from a man younger than 35 in good health. Some clones in this sample may be carry-over from other donors' samples.

A single count supports this clone. This rearrangement joins TRBV7-9 to TRBJ2-7; 10 bases map to TRBD2. After removal of 5 bases from V and 3 bases from J, the junction contained 7 bases not matched to a gene. Germline CDR1 reads SEHNR; CDR2 reads FQNEAQ (reference sequence). The CDR3 extends over 15 amino acids. DNA for the CDR3: TGTGCCAGCAGCCAGCTAGCGGGGGCGGTCTACGAGCAGTACTTC. Its protein is CASSQLAGAVYEQYF.

The J gene is TRBJ2-7, the V gene TRBV9; 7 nucleotides line up with TRBD2. Losses at the gene ends were 1 base for V and 4 bases for J; bases not matched to a gene: 8. CDR1 SGDLS and CDR2 YYNGEE come from the germline V gene. The length of the CDR3 is 15 residues. DNA for the CDR3: TGTGCCAGCAGCGTAATACCGGCGGGAGCGTACGAGCAGTACTTC. It encodes CASSVIPAGAYEQYF.

The V call is TRBV4-1, the J call TRBJ1-1; D is ambiguous. This CDR3 region has 17 residues. Trimming shortened V by 2 bases and J by 0 bases, and 16 bases separated the two germline ends. The V gene's germline CDR1 is MGHRA and CDR2 YSYEKL. The CDR3 sequence is CASSQPVQETMNTEAFF. CDR3 in DNA: TGCGCCAGCAGCCAACCGGTGCAGGAGACCATGAACACTGAAGCTTTCTTT.

The V call is TRBV5-6, the J call TRBJ1-5; 7 nucleotides line up with TRBD1. CDR3 length equals 16 residues. CDR1 is SGHDT, CDR2 YYEEEE, per germline. Germline trimming cut 1 base from V and 1 base from J; bases unmatched to any gene: 5. The CDR3 coding sequence is TGTGCCAGCAGCTTGTACAGGGGCCTGAGCAATCAGCCCCAGCATTTT. Translating gives CASSLYRGLSNQPQHF.

Details on this clone: Additional DNA sequences in this sample encode the identical CDR3. This chain joins TRBV5-1 and TRBJ2-2, with TRBD1 matching 7 bases. J lost 0 bases, V lost 3 bases, and 5 bases had no gene match. Germline-derived CDR1 and CDR2 are SGHRS and YFSETQ. The CDR3 sequence is 16 residues long. The CDR3 sequence: CASSSSGTANTGELFF. The CDR3 DNA is TGCGCCAGCAGCTCTTCCGGGACAGCGAACACCGGGGAGCTGTTTTTT.

This chain links TRBV9 with TRBJ2-7; a possible D gene is TRBD2 (5 bases). This CDR3 region has 16 residues. Trimming pared 0 bases from V and 6 bases from J, leaving 19 bases between. Germline-derived CDR1 and CDR2 are SGDLS and YYNGEE. The CDR3 is CASSVVSRDRGREQYF. CDR3 in DNA: TGTGCCAGCAGCGTAGTGTCCCGGGATAGAGGTCGCGAGCAGTACTTC.

V is TRBV9 and J is TRBJ2-1, with 8 bases identical to TRBD2. The V and J ends lost 0 bases and 9 bases, in that order; junction bases with no gene match: 8. Germline V gene lookup returns CDR1 SGDLS and CDR2 YYNGEE. The CDR3 is 15 residues long. The CDR3 DNA reads TGTGCCAGCAGCGTAGACCAGCGGGAGACCGGTGAGCAGTTCTTC. It yields the protein CASSVDQRETGEQFF.

J is TRBJ1-2 and V is TRBV7-9; the match to TRBD1 covers 7 bases. The junction had 2 bases not matched to a gene; V was cut back by 2 bases and J by 2 bases. This CDR3 is built from 14 residues. Germline-derived CDR1 and CDR2 are SEHNR and FQNEAQ (reference sequence). The CDR3 bases are TGTGCCAGCAGCTTACGACAGGGAAACTATGGCTACACCTTC. It translates to CASSLRQGNYGYTF. Variable domain in full (rest from reference TRBV7-9 and TRBJ1-2): DTGVSQNPRHKITKRGQNVTFRCDPISEHNRLYWYRQTLGQGPEFLTYFQNEAQLEKSRLLSDRFSAERPKGSFSTLEIQRTEQGDSAMYLCASSLRQGNYGYTFGSGTRLTVV.

The chain is built from TRBV28 and TRBJ2-5, with 9 nucleotides matching TRBD2. CDR3 length: 21 residues. CDR1 and CDR2 from the germline V gene are MDHEN and SYDVKM. Unmatched junction bases numbered 28, after V lost 7 bases and J lost 4 bases. In nucleotides, the CDR3 is TGTGCCAGCACCGCCCTCGCCGGCGGGAGGGGAGCCGGGGGGATTGGAGAGACCCAGTACTTC. Protein: CASTALAGGRGAGGIGETQYF.

The rearrangement joins TRBV5-1 to TRBJ1-1; unclear D gene. The germline V gene has CDR1 SGHRS and CDR2 YFSETQ. The CDR3 has 19 residues. V was clipped by 3 bases and J by 1 base, with 25 bases between them. The CDR3 region is CASSWIPRGARASNTEAFF. The DNA of the CDR3 is TGCGCCAGCAGCTGGATCCCGCGGGGAGCTCGCGCCTCGAACACTGAAGCTTTCTTT.

V is TRBV7-2 and J is TRBJ2-5, with D uncertain. CDR3 length equals 15 residues. Per the germline V gene, CDR1 is SGHTA and CDR2 is FQGNSA. Trimming removed 2 bases from V and 4 bases from J, with 14 bases in between. The CDR3 DNA sequence: TGTGCCAGCAGCTTACTGTTAAACGGTGTAGAGACCCAGTACTTC. Protein product: CASSLLLNGVETQYF.

CDR3 sequence (DNA): TGTGCCAGCAGCCCGGGACAGGGGGCGCAAGGAAACACCATATATTTT. It codes for CASSPGQGAQGNTIYF. The chain employs TRBV4-2 and TRBJ1-3; 12 positions match TRBD1. V lost 4 bases to trimming and J lost 4 bases; unmatched junction nucleotides: 5. Per germline, CDR1 LGHNA and CDR2 YNFKEQ. This CDR3 is built from 16 residues.

V and J are TRBV28 and TRBJ2-1, with 8 bases that match TRBD2. This CDR3 has 14 residues. Per the germline V gene, CDR1 is MDHEN and CDR2 is SYDVKM. With 4 bases clipped from V and 7 bases from J, the junction kept 6 bases outside the gene matches. The CDR3 DNA sequence: TGTGCCAGCAGTTCCCCAGCGGGAGCGAATGAGCAGTTCTTC. As protein: CASSSPAGANEQFF.

This clone occurred a few times. Other DNA sequences of this sample code for an identical CDR3. This sequence joins TRBV19 and TRBJ1-5; D ambiguous. V shed 1 base and J shed 4 bases, with 2 bases lying between them. The CDR3 extends over 12 amino acids. Germline CDR1 is LNHDA and CDR2 is SQIVND (reference sequence). The CDR3 loop is CASSIGNQPQHF. DNA for the CDR3: TGTGCCAGTAGTATAGGTAATCAGCCCCAGCATTTT.

The chain joins TRBV7-3 to TRBJ2-2; D is perhaps TRBD1 or TRBD2 (5 bases each). The CDR3 has 14 amino acids. With 8 bases removed from V and 0 bases from J, the gap between germline ends came to 10 bases. The germline CDR1 and CDR2 sequences are SGHTA and FQGTGA. In nucleotides, the CDR3 is TGTGCCAGCGCCCCGGGACCGAACACCGGGGAGCTGTTTTTT. Translation: CASAPGPNTGELFF.

V gene TRBV6-6 combines with J gene TRBJ2-7, with 11 nucleotides matching TRBD2. CDR1 and CDR2 from the germline V gene are MNHNY and SVGAGI (reference sequence). The CDR3 runs to 16 residues. V lost 2 bases and J lost 3; bases outside the gene matches: 6. The CDR3 sequence: CASSYLRLAGYYEQYF. The DNA for the CDR3 is TGTGCCAGCAGTTACCTGCGACTAGCGGGATACTACGAGCAGTACTTC.

The genes are TRBV5-1 and TRBJ2-7, with D hard to call. The germline V gene has CDR1 SGHRS and CDR2 YFSETQ. V lost 4 bases, J lost 2 bases, and 19 bases lay in between. The CDR3 loop spans 16 amino acids. This chain's CDR3 is CASSNIPSSPPYEQYF. The CDR3 nucleotides are TGCGCCAGCAGCAATATACCTTCGTCACCTCCCTACGAGCAGTACTTC.

The V gene is TRBV5-1, the J gene TRBJ2-3; 12 bases agree with TRBD2. The trim removed 3 bases at V and 4 bases at J, leaving 6 bases unmatched. CDR3 length equals 16 residues. Germline V lookup: CDR1 SGHRS, CDR2 YFSETQ. For the CDR3, the DNA is TGCGCCAGCAGCTCCTACCTAGCGGGAGGGGCAGATACGCAGTATTTT. It translates to CASSSYLAGGADTQYF.

With respect to this clone: Other DNA sequences in this specimen translate into the identical CDR3. The chain has TRBV18 and TRBJ1-5; the D is unclear. This CDR3 has 13 residues. Germline CDR1 is KGHSH and CDR2 is LQKENI. V gave up 3 bases and J gave up 4 bases, with 7 bases separating them. The CDR3: CASSPALNQPQHF. The CDR3 coding sequence is TGTGCCAGCTCACCGGCCCTAAATCAGCCCCAGCATTTT. Using reference TRBV18 and TRBJ1-5 for the parts outside the CDR3, the full variable domain is NAGVMQNPRHLVRRRGQEARLRCSPMKGHSHVYWYRQLPEEGLKFMVYLQKENIIDESGMPKERFSAEFPKEGPSILRIQQVVRGDSAAYFCASSPALNQPQHFGDGTRLSIL.

V and J are TRBV5-4 and TRBJ2-5, with D perhaps matching TRBD1 (5 bases). This CDR3 has 13 amino acids. Trimming removed 5 bases at V and 3 bases at J, with 11 bases between. The V gene's germline CDR1 is SGHNT and CDR2 YYREEE (reference sequence). CDR3 region: CASRVGQKETQYF. The CDR3 DNA reads TGTGCCAGCAGGGTGGGGCAGAAAGAGACCCAGTACTTC.

V usage is TRBV6-6 and J usage is TRBJ2-7, with D uncertain. Germline V lookup: CDR1 MNHNY, CDR2 SVGAGI (reference sequence). V was shortened by 8 bases and J by 0 bases, with 8 bases between the two germline ends. The CDR3 loop spans 12 amino acids. The CDR3 here is CASLGHSYEQYF. In nucleotides, the CDR3 is TGTGCCAGCTTGGGTCACTCCTACGAGCAGTACTTC.

As DNA, the CDR3 is TGTGCCAGCACCCTTCTAGGGACAGGGGGCCGGGGGGAGCAGTACTTC. Translation gives CASTLLGTGGRGEQYF. This sequence joins TRBV7-2 and TRBJ2-7; 12 nucleotides match TRBD1. Germline loops: CDR1 SGHTA, CDR2 FQGNSA. The V segment lost 7 bases and the J segment 7 bases; nucleotides outside the gene matches: 14. The CDR3 loop spans 16 amino acids.

The rearrangement links TRBV5-6 to TRBJ1-3, with D perhaps TRBD1 (5 bases). The V gene's germline CDR1 is SGHDT and CDR2 YYEEEE. CDR3 length: 15 residues. V lost 5 bases to trimming and J lost 4 bases, with 16 bases between them. The CDR3 DNA sequence: TGTGCCAGCAGATCCCAGGGACTACTGGGAAACACCATATATTTT. It translates to CASRSQGLLGNTIYF.

J is TRBJ2-7 and V is TRBV6-1; tentatively, D is TRBD1 or TRBD2 (5 bases each). V was cut by 0 bases and J by 3 bases, with 15 bases left in between. Germline V CDR1 and CDR2: MNHNS, SASEGT. This CDR3 is 16 amino acids long. The CDR3 region is CASSEADPGTGYEQYF. Written as DNA, the CDR3 is TGTGCCAGCAGTGAAGCCGATCCGGGGACGGGCTACGAGCAGTACTTC.

The gene calls are TRBV5-1 and TRBJ2-1; a weak D match, TRBD2 (6 bases). Germline assignment: CDR1 SGHRS and CDR2 YFSETQ. The CDR3 covers 15 residues. With 0 bases removed from V and 4 bases from J, the gap between germline ends came to 11 bases. The chain's CDR3 is CASSLGGSGYNEQFF. CDR3 nucleotide sequence: TGCGCCAGCAGCTTGGGTGGTAGCGGATACAATGAGCAGTTCTTC.

The chain carries TRBV9 and TRBJ1-2; maybe TRBD1 (6 bases). The CDR3 totals 16 residues. V was clipped by 0 bases and J by 4 bases, with 16 bases between them. Germline-derived CDR1 and CDR2 are SGDLS and YYNGEE. CDR3 loop: CASSVVLAGGLYGYTF. CDR3 bases: TGTGCCAGCAGCGTAGTGTTAGCGGGGGGGCTCTATGGCTACACCTTC.

The rearrangement uses TRBV11-2 and TRBJ1-1; D gene ambiguous. CDR3 length equals 14 residues. Germline-derived CDR1 and CDR2 are SGHAT and FQNNGV. V lost 6 bases to trimming and J lost 3 bases, with 14 bases between them. Here the CDR3 DNA reads TGTGCCAGCAGTTTGGGTTTGCGGTACACTGAAGCTTTCTTT. Translation: CASSLGLRYTEAFF.